These 10 T cell receptor beta chains originate from one sample sequenced in a study of OX40 agonist ivuxolimab in advanced cancers. Only in-frame clones appear in the TCRdb table, and some are missing; sequencing was by immunoSEQ multiplex PCR. The sample shows some 33,000 clones, about 86% of them seen only once. Sequencing used CD4+ or CD8+ T cells sorted from blood, obtained in a trial of the OX40 agonist ivuxolimab. Receptors originate from an adult with an advanced solid tumor such as melanoma, head and neck, liver or kidney cancer.

The sample holds a few counts of this clone. The chain carries TRBV10-3 and TRBJ2-7, with a possible D match to TRBD1 (6 bases). V was cut by 3 bases and J by 0 bases, with 12 bases left in between. Germline CDR1 reads ENHRY; CDR2 reads SYGVKD. CDR3 length: 15 amino acids. The chain's CDR3 is CAISDRGQHSYEQYF. The CDR3 bases are TGTGCCATCAGTGACCGCGGACAGCACTCCTACGAGCAGTACTTC.

This chain links TRBV4-1 with TRBJ2-6, with D maybe TRBD1 (5 bases). CDR3 length: 16 amino acids. Germline V gene data show CDR1 as MGHRA and CDR2 as YSYEKL. V lost 2 bases, J lost 4 bases, and 12 bases lay in between. The CDR3 DNA reads as TGCGCCAGCAGCCAAACTCAGACAGACGGGGCCAACGTCCTGACTTTC. Protein product: CASSQTQTDGANVLTF.

This chain uses TRBV11-2 with TRBJ2-3; perhaps TRBD1 as D (5 bases). Trimming cost V 5 bases and J 0 bases, with 15 bases left between them. The CDR3 runs to 16 residues. Germline lookup yields CDR1 SGHAT and CDR2 FQNNGV. CDR3 region: CASSPWGSASTDTQYF. CDR3 DNA: TGTGCCAGCAGCCCCTGGGGCAGCGCAAGCACAGATACGCAGTATTTT. The full variable domain, its missing parts supplied by reference TRBV11-2 and TRBJ2-3, is EAGVAQSPRYKIIEKRQSVAFWCNPISGHATLYWYQQILGQGPKLLIQFQNNGVVDDSQLPKDRFSAERLKGVDSTLKIQPAKLEDSAVYLCASSPWGSASTDTQYFGPGTRLTVL.

The chain employs TRBV27 and TRBJ2-3; no firm D call. The V gene's germline CDR1 is MNHEY and CDR2 SMNVEV (reference sequence). Trimming pared 6 bases from V and 0 bases from J, leaving 10 bases between. The CDR3 is 14 amino acids. The CDR3 DNA follows: TGTGCCAGCAGGCTGACATTTAGCACAGATACGCAGTATTTT. This gives the protein CASRLTFSTDTQYF.

The rearrangement uses TRBV28 and TRBJ2-7, with TRBD2 matching over 8 bases. Trimming removed 6 bases from V and 0 bases from J; junction bases left unmatched: 13. CDR1 and CDR2 (germline): MDHEN, SYDVKM. CDR3 size: 17 residues. This chain's CDR3 is CASSPPQIAGGSYEQYF. CDR3 bases: TGTGCCAGCAGCCCTCCCCAAATTGCGGGAGGCTCCTACGAGCAGTACTTC.

The chain employs TRBV7-9 and TRBJ2-5; no definite D call. Germline V lookup: CDR1 SEHNR, CDR2 FQNEAQ (reference sequence). There are 15 residues in the CDR3. The germline V and J ends were trimmed by 4 bases and 1 base, with 13 bases remaining between them. CDR3 protein: CASSSKRLGQETQYF. CDR3 DNA sequence: TGTGCCAGCAGCTCTAAGAGATTGGGCCAAGAGACCCAGTACTTC.

CDR3 bases: TGTGCCAGCAGCCTTGTAGAGTCTCTAGCCAAAAACATTCAGTACTTC. As protein: CASSLVESLAKNIQYF. The gene calls are TRBV21-1 and TRBJ2-4; whether TRBD2, the table's D call, matches the DNA was not checked. TRBV21-1 is listed as a pseudogene. This CDR3 spans 16 amino acids.

CDR3 region: CASSSGASSYEQYF. CDR3 DNA sequence: TGTGCCAGCTCCTCGGGGGCCAGCTCCTACGAGCAGTACTTC. V is TRBV11-2 and J is TRBJ2-7; D may be TRBD1 or TRBD2 (6 bases each). V lost 8 bases to trimming and J lost 0 bases, with 14 bases between them. The CDR3 runs 14 residues. CDR1 and CDR2 from the germline V gene are SGHAT and FQNNGV.

The gene calls are TRBV9 and TRBJ2-7; D may be TRBD1 or TRBD2 (5 bases each). Germline lookup yields CDR1 SGDLS and CDR2 YYNGEE. There are 14 residues in the CDR3. Trimming cost V 0 bases and J 4 bases, with 11 bases left between them. CDR3 in DNA: TGTGCCAGCAGCGTAGGGCAGGGAGCATACGAGCAGTACTTC. Its protein product is CASSVGQGAYEQYF.

The gene calls are TRBV7-9 and TRBJ2-2, with TRBD2 identical over 9 bases. The CDR3 consists of 15 residues. Per germline, CDR1 SEHNR and CDR2 FQNEAQ (reference sequence). J was trimmed by 1 base and V by 5 bases; bases with no gene match: 2. The CDR3 loop reads CASSLTSGNTGELFF. Written as DNA, the CDR3 is TGTGCCAGCAGCCTGACTAGCGGGAACACCGGGGAGCTGTTTTTT. The entire variable domain, with the rest obtained from reference TRBV7-9 and TRBJ2-2, is as follows: DTGVSQNPRHKITKRGQNVTFRCDPISEHNRLYWYRQTLGQGPEFLTYFQNEAQLEKSRLLSDRFSAERPKGSFSTLEIQRTEQGDSAMYLCASSLTSGNTGELFFGEGSRLTVL.